Presented here are 11 T cell receptor beta chains from one specimen sequenced in a study of T cells in Graves' hyperthyroidism and ophthalmopathy. Researchers amplified the TCR beta CDR3 regions from RNA transcripts. A first-round RT-PCR of the TCR CDR3 used the HTBI primer set. A single record per CDR3 protein comes from TCRdb applying MiXCR to the multiplex PCR reads. The data contain approximately 690,000 distinct CDR3 sequences, roughly 15% of them singletons. The specimen sequenced was blood. Source of these receptors: a woman aged 45-65 years with Graves' ophthalmopathy.

This clonotype was detected ten times or more. The chain combines TRBV20-1 with TRBJ2-7; 12 nucleotides align to TRBD2. Trimming at V came to 1 base and at J to 7 bases, leaving 5 bases not matched to a gene. This CDR3 has 14 residues. Germline values: CDR1 DFQATT, CDR2 SNEGSKA (reference sequence). CDR3 residues: CSARASGRAGEQYF. DNA for the CDR3: TGCAGTGCTAGAGCTAGCGGGAGGGCCGGGGAGCAGTACTTC.

This clonotype was seen ten or more times. The chain couples TRBV20-1 to TRBJ2-5; possibly TRBD1 for D (6 bases). CDR3 length: 14 amino acids. Looked up from germline, CDR1 is DFQATT and CDR2 is SNEGSKA (reference sequence). V was shortened by 1 base and J by 5 bases, with 14 bases between the two germline ends. The DNA for the CDR3 is TGCAGTGCTAGAGTGGGTTCAGGGGTGGAGACCCAGTACTTC. Amino acid sequence: CSARVGSGVETQYF.

This clonotype was seen only a few times. This rearrangement joins TRBV9 to TRBJ2-3; D unresolved. Germline V gives CDR1 SGDLS, CDR2 YYNGEE. The CDR3 length is 16 residues. Trimming pared 0 bases from V and 2 bases from J, leaving 13 bases between. CDR3 in amino acids: CASSVDDDRPTDTQYF. Written as DNA, the CDR3 is TGTGCCAGCAGCGTAGACGACGATAGGCCCACAGATACGCAGTATTTT.

This clonotype showed up many times. J is TRBJ2-1 and V is TRBV6-2 or TRBV6-3, with 9 bases fitting TRBD2. Germline CDR1 reads MNHEY; CDR2 reads SVGEGT. The junction had 10 bases not matched to a gene; V was cut back by 2 bases and J by 8 bases. CDR3 length: 16 amino acids. The CDR3 DNA sequence: TGTGCCAGCAGTTACGGCGGGAGGGCCTTATACCATGAGCAGTTCTTC. Protein sequence: CASSYGGRALYHEQFF.

The V gene is TRBV4-3, the J gene TRBJ1-6; 7 positions agree with TRBD1. Germline V gene data show CDR1 as LGHNA and CDR2 as YSLEER. The junction had 5 bases not matched to a gene; V was cut back by 1 base and J by 8 bases. This CDR3 has 15 residues. CDR3 protein: CASSQVSRGDSPLHF. The DNA of the CDR3 is TGCGCCAGCAGCCAAGTATCCAGGGGGGATTCACCCCTCCACTTT.

This chain connects TRBV27 to TRBJ2-3, with 7 nucleotides matching TRBD2. The CDR3 is made up of 12 amino acids. The junction had 5 bases not matched to a gene; V was cut back by 9 bases and J by 5 bases. Germline V CDR1 and CDR2: MNHEY, SMNVEV (reference sequence). DNA for the CDR3: TGTGCCAGTGGACTAGGTGTAGATACGCAGTATTTT. Amino acids: CASGLGVDTQYF.

In regard to this clonotype: It may be a read error: a sequence one base away is much more abundant. The rearrangement joins TRBV7-2 to TRBJ2-1; 8 bases match TRBD2. V lost 5 bases, J lost 9 bases, and 12 bases stayed unmatched. CDR1 and CDR2 (germline): SGHTA, FQGNSA. This CDR3 comprises 15 residues. The CDR3 DNA reads TGTGCCAGCAGCCCACTCAGCGGGAGAAACAGTGAGCAGTTCTTC. The encoded protein is CASSPLSGRNSEQFF.

This clonotype showed up many times. The V gene is TRBV7-3, the J gene TRBJ1-1; 7 bases agree with TRBD1. There are 14 residues in the CDR3. CDR1 and CDR2 (germline): SGHTA, FQGTGA. The V and J ends lost 4 bases and 4 bases, in that order; junction bases with no gene match: 6. The CDR3 spells CASSSTGSGTEAFF. CDR3 nucleotide sequence: TGTGCCAGCAGCTCGACAGGGAGTGGCACTGAAGCTTTCTTT.

This clonotype has ten or more counts. The chain uses TRBV11-2 and TRBJ2-1; 9 nucleotides agree with TRBD2. V lost 7 bases and J lost 7; bases outside the gene matches: 8. The germline V gene has CDR1 SGHAT and CDR2 FQNNGV. This CDR3 comprises 14 residues. CDR3 residues: CASTDSGSWNEQFF. DNA of the CDR3: TGTGCCAGCACCGATAGCGGGAGTTGGAATGAGCAGTTCTTC.

This clonotype was seen a few times. The chain joins TRBV6-2 or TRBV6-3 to TRBJ2-3; TRBD2 matches at 9 bases. This CDR3 spans 18 amino acids. The J segment lost 0 bases and the V segment lost 4 bases, leaving 11 bases of the junction unmatched. Germline V CDR1 and CDR2: MNHEY, SVGEGT. CDR3 sequence reads: CASSSISLAGRSTDTQYF. CDR3 in DNA: TGTGCCAGCAGTTCCATTTCTCTAGCGGGACGGAGCACAGATACGCAGTATTTT.

This clonotype turned up a few times. This chain links TRBV6-1 with TRBJ1-2; maybe TRBD1 (6 bases). Trimming stripped 8 bases from V and 7 bases from J, with 11 bases between. From germline, CDR1 is MNHNS and CDR2 SASEGT. CDR3 length: 11 amino acids. The CDR3 sequence is CASRQVGGYTF. The CDR3 bases are TGTGCCAGCCGACAGGTTGGTGGCTACACCTTC.